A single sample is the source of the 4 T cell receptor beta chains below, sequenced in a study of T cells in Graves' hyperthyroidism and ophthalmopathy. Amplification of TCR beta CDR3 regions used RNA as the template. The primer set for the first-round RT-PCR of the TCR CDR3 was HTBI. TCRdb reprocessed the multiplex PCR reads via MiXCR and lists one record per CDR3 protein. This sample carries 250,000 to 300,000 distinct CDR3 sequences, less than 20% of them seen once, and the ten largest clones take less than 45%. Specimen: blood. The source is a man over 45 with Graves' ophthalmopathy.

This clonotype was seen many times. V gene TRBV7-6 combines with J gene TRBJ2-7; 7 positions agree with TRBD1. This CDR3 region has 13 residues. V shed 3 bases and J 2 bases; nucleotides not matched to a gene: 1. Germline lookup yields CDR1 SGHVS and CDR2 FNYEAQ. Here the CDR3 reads CASSFGQAYEQYF. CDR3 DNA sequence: TGTGCCAGCAGCTTCGGACAGGCCTACGAGCAGTACTTC.

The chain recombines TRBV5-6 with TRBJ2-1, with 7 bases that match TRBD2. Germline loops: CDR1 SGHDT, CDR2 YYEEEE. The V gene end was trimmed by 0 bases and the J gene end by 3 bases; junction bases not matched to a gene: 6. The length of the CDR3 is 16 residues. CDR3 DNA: TGTGCCAGCAGCTTGGACCTAGCGGTTGTCTACAATGAGCAGTTCTTC. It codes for CASSLDLAVVYNEQFF.

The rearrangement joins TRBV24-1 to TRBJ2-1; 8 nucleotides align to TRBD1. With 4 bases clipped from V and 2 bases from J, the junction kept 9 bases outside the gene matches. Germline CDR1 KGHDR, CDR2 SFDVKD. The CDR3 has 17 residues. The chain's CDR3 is CATSDSGGMLPYNEQFF. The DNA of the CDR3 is TGTGCCACCAGTGACTCAGGGGGCATGTTACCCTACAATGAGCAGTTCTTC.

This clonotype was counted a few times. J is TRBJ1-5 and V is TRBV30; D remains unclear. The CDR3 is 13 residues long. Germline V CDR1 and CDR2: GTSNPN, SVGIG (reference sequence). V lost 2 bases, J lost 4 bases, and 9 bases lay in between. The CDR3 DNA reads TGTGCCTGGAGTCCGCAGATAAATCAGCCCCAGCATTTT. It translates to CAWSPQINQPQHF.